The clone carrying this TCR beta chain was observed a handful of times. Its antigen remains unknown. This CDR3 comprises 14 residues. With V trimmed by 3 bases and J by 7 bases, 10 bases remained unmatched. Germline CDR1 is DFQATT and CDR2 is SNEGSKA (reference sequence). For the second PCR, which ran for about 6 to 11 cycles, a sample-barcoded 5' primer and a J-beta primer mix were used. A tag from a template-switch adaptor with 12 random nucleotides marked each cDNA molecule. TCRdb passed the 5' RACE reads through MiXCR, listing each CDR3 protein once. The profile shows over 1,500,000 distinct CDR3 sequences, less than 50% of them singletons. The data were taken from a study of blood T cells in healthy people across ages. Study results and caveats: Age advanced and TCR beta diversity per million T cells fell, roughly linearly. The long-lived group displayed more naive CD4+ cells, plus higher diversity, than the aged donors did.

Samples each had at least 5.5 micrograms of total RNA extracted. This clonotype was sampled from a woman aged 35 to 49 in good health. Sample: blood. The J gene is TRBJ1-2, the V gene TRBV20-1, with 8 bases matching TRBD1. The CDR3 DNA sequence: TGCAGTGCTAGCAGGAAGGACAGGGCGGGTGGCTACACCTTC. Translated: CSASRKDRAGGYTF.